This T cell receptor (beta chain) was sequenced in a study of tissue T cells after allogeneic stem cell transplantation. Sequenced by immunoSEQ multiplex PCR; TCRdb stores in-frame clones only, minus some. The sample gives 2,000 to 2,500 clones, around 50% of which show up once; 40% is in the top ten. Regarding the study as a whole: Sampling depth was limited, and the cohort was small and clinically varied. Which tissue TCRs were alloreactive or antigen-specific was not determined. Some clones might be persisting host cells. Across patients, clones rarely overlapped, yet motif clusters were shared tissue-specifically.

In the case of this clone: Its antigen is undetermined. Mouse germline and gene names are used.

Time point defined: mouse harvest day 14 after allogeneic transplant. Each mouse received 10^7 T-cell-depleted marrow cells plus 10^6 splenic CD5+ T cells by tail vein. This mouse GVHD model was MHC-mismatched B6 to BALB/c, profiled day 7 or 14. The sequence derives from a female BALB/c mouse given C57BL/6 T cells with graft-versus-host disease after an allogeneic hematopoietic cell transplant. The sample taken for sequencing was liver tissue.

The CDR3 region is CASSADSSLSNERLFF. CDR3 bases read: TGTGCCAGCAGCGCCGACAGTTCCCTTTCCAACGAAAGATTATTT. The V call is TRBV13-3, the J call TRBJ1-4; D might be TRBD1 (5 bases). With the read ending 1 residue before the CDR3 end, the germline J gene is used to fill in that end. Germline values: CDR1 NNHDY, CDR2 SYVADS. V lost 5 bases and J 0 bases, leaving 14 bases between the germline ends. The CDR3 is 16 amino acids. Full variable domain (remainder filled in from reference TRBV13-3 and TRBJ1-4): EAAVTQSPRSKVAVTGGKVTLSCHQTNNHDYMYWYRQDTGHGLRLIHYSYVADSTEKGDIPDGYKASRPSQENFSLILELASLSQTAVYFCASSADSSLSNERLFFGHGTKLSVL.